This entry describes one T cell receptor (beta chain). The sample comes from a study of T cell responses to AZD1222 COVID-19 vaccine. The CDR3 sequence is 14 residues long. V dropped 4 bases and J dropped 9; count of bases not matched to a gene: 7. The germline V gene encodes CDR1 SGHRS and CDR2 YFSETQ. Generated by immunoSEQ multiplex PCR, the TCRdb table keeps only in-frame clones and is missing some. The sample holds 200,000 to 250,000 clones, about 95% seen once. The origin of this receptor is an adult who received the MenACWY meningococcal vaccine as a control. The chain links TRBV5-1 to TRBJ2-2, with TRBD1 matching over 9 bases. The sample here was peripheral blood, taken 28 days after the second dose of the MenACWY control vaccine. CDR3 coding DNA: TGCGCCAGCAGCCCGGGACAGGGTATAAGGGAGCTGTTTTTT. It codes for CASSPGQGIRELFF.